The T cell receptor (beta chain) under discussion was sequenced for a study of T cell responses to AZD1222 COVID-19 vaccine. The CDR3 runs to 15 residues. CDR1 is SGDLS, CDR2 YYNGEE, per germline. V lost 2 bases to trimming and J lost 3 bases; unmatched junction nucleotides: 5. Sequencing used immunoSEQ multiplex PCR; TCRdb keeps in-frame clones, though not all of them. The table records 150,000 or so clones, 85% to 90% of them present only once. The source material was peripheral blood, sampled on day 0 of AZD1222 vaccination. This chain joins TRBV9 and TRBJ2-5; 9 nucleotides agree with TRBD2. The TCR originated in an adult in good health. CDR3 protein: CASSVGGGAEETQYF. The DNA for the CDR3 is TGTGCCAGCAGCGTCGGCGGGGGGGCGGAAGAGACCCAGTACTTC.